This T cell receptor (beta chain) was sequenced in a study of T-cell memory formation after mild COVID-19. Looking at the study overall: TCR clusters showed largely donor specificity.

cDNA libraries for TCR alpha and TCR beta, carrying sample barcodes and UMIs, came from 5'RACE with constant-segment primers. TCRdb independently ran MiXCR on the 5' RACE reads; one entry per CDR3 protein. This table holds about 430,000 distinct CDR3 sequences, 20% to 25% found once. Study observations and caveats: The pre-infection memory compartment contained some responding clones, suggesting cross-reactive memory joined. Contracting clones from day 15 to 85 showed balanced CD4/CD8; later expanders favored CD4+.

This clonotype was picked up a small number of times. What it recognizes is unknown. The sequence derives from an adult woman who had mild COVID-19 (a few samples of this study predate the infection). Cell type and time point are not known. Sequenced material: PBMCs or a T cell subset sorted from them (not recorded which).

DNA for the CDR3: TGCAGCGTTGAACCCAGCGGCCATCACAATGAGCAGTTCTTC. This sequence encodes CSVEPSGHHNEQFF. The chain recombines TRBV29-1 with TRBJ2-1; TRBD2 might be the D (5 bases). V shed 2 bases and J shed 5 bases, with 13 bases lying between them. The CDR3 is 14 residues long. From germline, CDR1 is SQVTM and CDR2 ANQGSEA.